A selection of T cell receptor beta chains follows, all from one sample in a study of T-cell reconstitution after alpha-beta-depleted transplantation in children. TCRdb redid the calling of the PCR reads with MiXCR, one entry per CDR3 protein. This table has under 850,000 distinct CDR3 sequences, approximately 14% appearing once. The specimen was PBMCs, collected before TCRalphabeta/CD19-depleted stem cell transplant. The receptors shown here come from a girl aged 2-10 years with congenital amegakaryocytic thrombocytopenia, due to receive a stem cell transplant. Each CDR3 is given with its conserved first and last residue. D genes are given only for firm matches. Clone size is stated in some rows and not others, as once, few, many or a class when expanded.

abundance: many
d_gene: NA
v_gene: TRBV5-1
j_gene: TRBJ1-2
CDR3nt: TGCGCCAGCAGCTTGGACGGTCGTAACTATGGCTACACCTTC
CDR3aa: CASSLDGRNYGYTF

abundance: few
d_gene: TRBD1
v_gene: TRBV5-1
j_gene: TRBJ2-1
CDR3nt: TGCGCCAGCAGCTTGGGGGACAGGGAAGGGTCCAATGAGCAGTTCTTC
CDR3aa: CASSLGDREGSNEQFF

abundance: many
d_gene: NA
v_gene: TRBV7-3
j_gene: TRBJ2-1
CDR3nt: TGTGCCAGCAGCAAACAATCGGGTGGGTTCCGCGTGAAGGACAATGAGCAGTTCTTC
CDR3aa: CASSKQSGGFRVKDNEQFF

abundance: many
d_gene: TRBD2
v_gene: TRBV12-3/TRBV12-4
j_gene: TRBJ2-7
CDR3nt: TGTGCCAGCAGCCGTGGACTAGCGGGAGGAGAGCCCTACGAGCAGTACTTC
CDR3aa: CASSRGLAGGEPYEQYF

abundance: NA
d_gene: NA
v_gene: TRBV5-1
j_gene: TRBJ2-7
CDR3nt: TGCGCCAGCCAATTCGCTGGGGGGACCTACGAGCAGTACTTC
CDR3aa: CASQFAGGTYEQYF

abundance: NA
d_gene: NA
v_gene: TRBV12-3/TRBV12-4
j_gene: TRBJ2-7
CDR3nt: TGTGCCAGCAGTCTTTCAGTTAGCTCCTACGAGCAGTACTTC
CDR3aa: CASSLSVSSYEQYF

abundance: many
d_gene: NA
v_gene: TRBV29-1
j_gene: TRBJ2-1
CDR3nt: TGCAGCGGGGTGGATGGGTCCTACAATGAGCAGTTCTTC
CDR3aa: CSGVDGSYNEQFF

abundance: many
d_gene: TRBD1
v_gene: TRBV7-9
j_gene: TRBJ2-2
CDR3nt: TGTGCCAGCAGCTCGCTTCTTGACAGGGCCTTTGGCGGGGAGCTGTTTTTT
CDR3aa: CASSSLLDRAFGGELFF

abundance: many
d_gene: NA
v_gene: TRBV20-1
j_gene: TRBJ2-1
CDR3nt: TGCAGTGCTAGTTTCGGGACAATATACAATGAGCAGTTCTTC
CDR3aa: CSASFGTIYNEQFF

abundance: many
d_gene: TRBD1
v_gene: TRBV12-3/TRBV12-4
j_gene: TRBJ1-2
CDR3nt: TGTGCCAGCAGTTTTCTTCAGGATACAGGGGCCTACACCTTC
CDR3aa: CASSFLQDTGAYTF

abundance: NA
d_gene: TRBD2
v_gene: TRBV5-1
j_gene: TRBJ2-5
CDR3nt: TGCGCCAGCAGCTTGGATCTAGCGGGAACCCCTTGGTACCAAGAGACCCAGTACTTC
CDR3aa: CASSLDLAGTPWYQETQYF

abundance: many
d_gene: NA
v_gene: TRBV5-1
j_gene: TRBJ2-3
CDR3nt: TGCGCCAGCAGCTTGGTCGCGGGTAGCGCAGATACGCAGTATTTT
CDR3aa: CASSLVAGSADTQYF

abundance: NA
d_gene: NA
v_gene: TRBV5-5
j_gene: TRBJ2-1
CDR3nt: TGTGCCACCGAATCTGAGGTCTGGGAGCAGTTCTTC
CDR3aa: CATESEVWEQFF

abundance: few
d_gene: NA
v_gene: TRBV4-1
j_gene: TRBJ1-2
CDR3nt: TGCGCCAGCAGCCAAGGAGTACAGGGAGAATATGGCTACACCTTC
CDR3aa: CASSQGVQGEYGYTF

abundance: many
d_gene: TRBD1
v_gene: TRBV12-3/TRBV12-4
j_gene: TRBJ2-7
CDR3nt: TGTGCCAGCAGTCGTACCGGGACAGAAACCTACGAGCAGTACTTC
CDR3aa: CASSRTGTETYEQYF

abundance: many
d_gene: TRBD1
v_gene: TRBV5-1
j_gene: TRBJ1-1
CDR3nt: TGCGCCAGCAGCTTGCCCTTTTGGACAGGACGGAACACTGAAGCTTTCTTT
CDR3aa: CASSLPFWTGRNTEAFF

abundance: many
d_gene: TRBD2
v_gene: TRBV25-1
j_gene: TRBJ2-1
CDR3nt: TGTGCCAGCAGCGGGGGACTAGCGGGAGCTTACCATGAGCAGTTCTTC
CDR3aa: CASSGGLAGAYHEQFF

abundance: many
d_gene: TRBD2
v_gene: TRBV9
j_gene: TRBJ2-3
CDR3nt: TGTGCCAGCAGCGTAGAGACTAGCGAGGGGGATACGCAGTATTTT
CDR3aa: CASSVETSEGDTQYF

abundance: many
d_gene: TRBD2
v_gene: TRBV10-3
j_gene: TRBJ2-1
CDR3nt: TGTGCCACCGAAACTAGCGGGACGTACAATGAGCAGTTCTTC
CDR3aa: CATETSGTYNEQFF

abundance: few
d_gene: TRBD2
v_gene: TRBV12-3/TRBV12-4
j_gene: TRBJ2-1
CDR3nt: TGTGCCAGCAGCAATGGACTAGCGGGAGGTCGAACCTACAATGAGCAGTTCTTC
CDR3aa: CASSNGLAGGRTYNEQFF